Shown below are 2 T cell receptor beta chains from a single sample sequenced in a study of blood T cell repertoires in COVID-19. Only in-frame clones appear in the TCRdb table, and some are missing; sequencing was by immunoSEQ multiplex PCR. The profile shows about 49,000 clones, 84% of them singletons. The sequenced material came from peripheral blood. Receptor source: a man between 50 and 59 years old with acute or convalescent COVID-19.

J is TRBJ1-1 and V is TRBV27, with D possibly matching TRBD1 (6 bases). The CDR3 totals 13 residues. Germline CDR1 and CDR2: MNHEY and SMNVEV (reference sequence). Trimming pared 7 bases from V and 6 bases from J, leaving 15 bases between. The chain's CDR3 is CASIRQGFSEAFF. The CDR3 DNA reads TGTGCCAGCATTCGGCAGGGGTTCTCTGAAGCTTTCTTT.

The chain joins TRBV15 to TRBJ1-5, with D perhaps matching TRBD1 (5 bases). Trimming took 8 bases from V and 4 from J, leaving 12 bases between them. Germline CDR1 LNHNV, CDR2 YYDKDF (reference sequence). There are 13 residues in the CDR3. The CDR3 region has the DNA TGTGCCACCGGGGTGGGGCGGAATCAGCCCCAGCATTTT. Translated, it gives CATGVGRNQPQHF.